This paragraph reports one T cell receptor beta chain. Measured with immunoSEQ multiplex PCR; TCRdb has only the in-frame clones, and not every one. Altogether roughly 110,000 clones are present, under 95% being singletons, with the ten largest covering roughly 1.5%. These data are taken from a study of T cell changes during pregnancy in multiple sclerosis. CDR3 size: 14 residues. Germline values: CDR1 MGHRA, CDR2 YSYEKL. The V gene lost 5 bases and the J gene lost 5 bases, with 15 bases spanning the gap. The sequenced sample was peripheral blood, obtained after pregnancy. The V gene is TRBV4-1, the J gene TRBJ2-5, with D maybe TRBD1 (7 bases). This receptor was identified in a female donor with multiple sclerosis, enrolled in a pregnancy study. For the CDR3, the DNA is TGCGCCAGCAGCTTTCAGGGGGGAACGGAGACCCAGTACTTC. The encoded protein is CASSFQGGTETQYF.